The rows below give T cell receptor beta chains drawn from one sample of a study of tumor-infiltrating lymphocytes in primary liver carcinoma. TCRdb processed the multiplex PCR reads anew with MiXCR; each CDR3 protein has one entry. Seen here are fewer than 400,000 distinct CDR3 sequences, about three fifths observed once, and the top ten hold about 15%. Material for sequencing was peripheral blood. These receptor sequences come from a woman aged 25 to 39 with primary liver carcinoma and hepatitis B virus infection. The CDR3 runs from the conserved cysteine through the conserved F or W. The order of the fields is D gene, J gene, clone size, V gene, CDR3 protein, CDR3 DNA. The D gene is left open where the match is weak. The size of a clone is reported for some rows only, either as once, few or many, or as a class for expanded clones.

.	TRBJ2-7	many	TRBV5-8	CASGYSVIYEQYF	TGTGCCAGCGGATATTCGGTCATCTACGAGCAGTACTTC
TRBD2	TRBJ2-1	.	TRBV7-9	CASSLIGGSSGRAAEQFF	TGTGCCAGCAGCTTAATAGGGGGCTCTAGCGGGAGAGCGGCTGAGCAGTTCTTC
TRBD1	TRBJ2-1	.	TRBV11-2	CASSSGQGPSF	TGTGCCAGCAGTTCAGGACAGGGTCCTTCCTTC
.	TRBJ1-6	few	TRBV7-8	CASRSEMNNSPLHF	TGTGCCAGCAGATCTGAAATGAATAATTCACCCCTCCACTTT
.	TRBJ1-2	many	TRBV11-2	CASLGNGYGYTF	TGTGCCAGCCTGGGTAACGGCTATGGCTACACCTTC
.	TRBJ2-2	.	TRBV7-9	CASRFRGGSGDLFF	TGTGCCAGCAGATTCCGTGGCGGGTCCGGGGATCTGTTTTTT
TRBD1	TRBJ1-6	.	TRBV7-8	CASSQGDRVSPPHF	TGTGCCAGCAGCCAAGGGGACAGGGTTTCACCCCCCCACTTT
.	TRBJ2-1	many	TRBV29-1	CSVAGTVSYNEQFF	TGCAGCGTAGCCGGGACGGTCTCCTACAATGAGCAGTTCTTC
.	TRBJ2-7	.	TRBV28	CASRRGRVEQYF	TGTGCCAGCAGACGGGGCAGGGTCGAGCAGTACTTC
.	TRBJ2-7	many	TRBV11-2	CASGGVEQYF	TGTGCCAGCGGAGGGGTCGAGCAGTACTTC
.	TRBJ2-1	once	TRBV12-5	CASGLAPLGGGKAYNEQFF	TGTGCTAGTGGTTTGGCCCCCCTCGGTGGCGGGAAGGCCTACAATGAGCAGTTCTTC
TRBD2	TRBJ2-5	.	TRBV5-6	CASSLVTSGRWSETQYF	TGTGCCAGCAGCTTGGTAACGAGCGGGAGGTGGTCAGAGACCCAGTACTTC
.	TRBJ2-1	many	TRBV6-6	CASNPSSYNEQFF	TGTGCCAGCAATCCGAGCTCCTACAATGAGCAGTTCTTC
.	TRBJ1-2	.	TRBV6-5	CASSSRQWYGYTF	TGTGCCAGCAGTTCACGGCAGTGGTATGGCTACACCTTC
.	TRBJ1-3	few	TRBV12-3/TRBV12-4	CASRKETGFSGNTIYF	TGTGCCAGCAGAAAAGAGACAGGCTTCTCTGGAAACACCATATATTTT